Listed below are T cell receptor beta chains from one sample, sequenced in a study of ipilimumab plus nivolumab after autologous stem cell transplantation. Generated by immunoSEQ multiplex PCR, the TCRdb table keeps only in-frame clones and is missing some. This table holds around 84,000 clones, about 83% found once. Here the sequenced sample was PBMCs, taken in a trial of ipilimumab plus nivolumab as post-transplant consolidation. Receptors originate from a male donor with diffuse large B-cell lymphoma. CDR3s include the opening cysteine and the closing phenylalanine or tryptophan. A D gene is named only where the DNA matches it firmly. The size field is filled for only some rows; it gives once, few, many or a size class.

TRBV6-5	-	-	TRBJ1-4	TGTGCCAGCAGTCCGCCAGGGACACAAAATGAAAAACTGTTTTTT	CASSPPGTQNEKLFF
TRBV19	-	-	TRBJ1-1	TGTGCCAGTACCCCTGGGCCCTTCGAGAACACTGAAGCTTTCTTT	CASTPGPFENTEAFF
TRBV6-1	-	-	TRBJ1-4	TGTGCGGGAGGGTTGACTAATGAAAAACTGTTTTTT	CAGGLTNEKLFF
TRBV2	-	-	TRBJ2-2	TGTGCCAGCAGCCTCAACGTTAGGAGCGGGGAGCTGTTTTTT	CASSLNVRSGELFF
TRBV9	-	-	TRBJ1-6	TGTGCCAGCAGCCCCGATGGGGGGAATTCACCCCTCCACTTT	CASSPDGGNSPLHF
TRBV11-2	-	TRBD1	TRBJ2-5	TGTGCCAGCAGCACTTACCGGGACAGCCAAGAGACCCAGTACTTC	CASSTYRDSQETQYF
TRBV29-1	-	-	TRBJ2-7	TGCAGCGTGACAGGAAACTACGAGCAGTACTTC	CSVTGNYEQYF
TRBV5-6	-	-	TRBJ2-3	TGTGCCAGCAGCTTGGGAACCCGCGGTACGCAGTATTTT	CASSLGTRGTQYF
TRBV5-4	-	-	TRBJ2-7	TGTGCCAGCAAGACAGTCCCGACGACCTACGAGCAGTACTTC	CASKTVPTTYEQYF
TRBV6-1	-	-	TRBJ2-5	TGTGCCAGCAGTTTAACCCGGGACAACCAAGAGACCCAGTACTTC	CASSLTRDNQETQYF
TRBV6-5	-	TRBD1	TRBJ2-7	TGTGCCAGCAGTTCTACAGGGGCTGGCGAGCAGTACTTC	CASSSTGAGEQYF
TRBV12-2	-	-	TRBJ1-1	TGTGCAAGTCGATCCCGTCCGGTGAACACTGAAGCTTTCTTT	CASRSRPVNTEAFF
TRBV7-8	-	-	TRBJ1-1	TGTGCCAGCAGCTTAAACCAGGGGCTGGGTACTGAAGCTTTCTTT	CASSLNQGLGTEAFF
TRBV5-5	-	TRBD1	TRBJ2-7	TGTGCCAGCAGCCAACAGGGGGCTTACGAGCAGTACTTC	CASSQQGAYEQYF
TRBV19	-	-	TRBJ1-4	TGTGCCAGTAGCGCCGGGACACAAGAAAAACTGTTTTTT	CASSAGTQEKLFF
TRBV7-6	-	-	TRBJ1-5	TGTGCCAGCAGCCAGAAAACAGGGCTAAGTCAGCCCCAGCATTTT	CASSQKTGLSQPQHF
TRBV4-3	few	TRBD1	TRBJ1-1	TGCGCCAGCAGCCGAGAGACAGGGGGCACTGAAGCTTTCTTT	CASSRETGGTEAFF
TRBV6-5	-	-	TRBJ1-1	TGTGCCAGCAGAGGGAACACTGAAGCTTTCTTT	CASRGNTEAFF
TRBV7-2	-	TRBD2	TRBJ2-1	TGTGCCAGCAGCCCTGTGCTCGGCGGGGGTTACACCCCCTACAATGAGCAGTTCTTC	CASSPVLGGGYTPYNEQFF
TRBV5-4	-	TRBD1	TRBJ2-5	TGTGCCAGTACACAGGGGATCGAAGAGACCCAGTACTTC	CASTQGIEETQYF